Described below is a single T cell receptor (beta chain) sequence and its context. Its antigen is unidentified. This entry is derived from a study of post-analysis software for immune sequencing data. Study-level results: Under the F measure, samples that were prepared in one batch clustered strongly together. A significant reduction in normalized Chao1 diversity was observed in multiple sclerosis patients versus controls. TRBV5-6, TRBV5-1 and TRBV20-1 were among several TRBV segments more frequent in patients than controls.

The authors incorporated unique molecular identifiers into the TCR beta cDNA libraries. A single record per CDR3 protein comes from TCRdb applying MiXCR to the PCR reads. The repertoire consists of hundreds of thousands of distinct CDR3 sequences, with roughly three fifths occurring once and the leading ten covering 11%. Germline V gene lookup returns CDR1 ENHRY and CDR2 SYGVKD. This CDR3 comprises 13 residues. This chain links TRBV10-3 with TRBJ2-5; D remains unclear. The end of the DNA is better explained by TRBJ2-7, so the J call may be wrong. The sequence was obtained from a girl aged 2 to 10 with multiple sclerosis. The sequenced material came from blood. The CDR3 nucleotides are TGTGCCATCAGTGAGGGAAGGTATTACGAGCAGTACTTC. Translating gives CAISEGRYYEQYF.